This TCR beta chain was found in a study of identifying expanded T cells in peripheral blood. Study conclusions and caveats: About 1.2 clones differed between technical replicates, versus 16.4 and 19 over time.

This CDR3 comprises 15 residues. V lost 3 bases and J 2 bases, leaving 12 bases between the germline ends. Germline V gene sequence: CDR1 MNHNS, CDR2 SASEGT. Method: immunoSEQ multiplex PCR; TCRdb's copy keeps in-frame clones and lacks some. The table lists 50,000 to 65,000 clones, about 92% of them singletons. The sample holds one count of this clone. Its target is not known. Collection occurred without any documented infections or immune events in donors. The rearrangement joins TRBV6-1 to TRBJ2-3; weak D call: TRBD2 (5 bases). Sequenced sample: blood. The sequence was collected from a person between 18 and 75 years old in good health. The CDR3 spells CASSDPLAPTDTQYF. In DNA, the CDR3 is TGTGCCAGCAGTGACCCTCTAGCCCCCACAGATACGCAGTATTTT.